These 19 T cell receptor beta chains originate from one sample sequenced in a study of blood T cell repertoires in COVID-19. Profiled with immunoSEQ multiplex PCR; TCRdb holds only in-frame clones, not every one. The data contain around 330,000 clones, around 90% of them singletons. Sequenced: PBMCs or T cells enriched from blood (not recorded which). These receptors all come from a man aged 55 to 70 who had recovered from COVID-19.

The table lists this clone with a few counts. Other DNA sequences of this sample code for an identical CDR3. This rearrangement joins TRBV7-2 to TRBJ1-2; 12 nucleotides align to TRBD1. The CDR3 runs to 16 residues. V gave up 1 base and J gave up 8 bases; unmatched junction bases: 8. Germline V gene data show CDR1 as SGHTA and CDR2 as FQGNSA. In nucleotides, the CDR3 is TGTGCCAGCAGCTTAGTTGGGACAGGGGGCGGGCGGGGCTACACCTTC. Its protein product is CASSLVGTGGGRGYTF.

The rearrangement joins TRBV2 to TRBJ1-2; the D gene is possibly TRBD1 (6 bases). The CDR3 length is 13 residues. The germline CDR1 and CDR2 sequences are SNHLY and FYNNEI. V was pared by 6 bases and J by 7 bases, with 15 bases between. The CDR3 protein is CASSWDNALGYTF. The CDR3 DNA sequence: TGTGCCAGCAGCTGGGACAATGCCCTTGGCTACACCTTC.

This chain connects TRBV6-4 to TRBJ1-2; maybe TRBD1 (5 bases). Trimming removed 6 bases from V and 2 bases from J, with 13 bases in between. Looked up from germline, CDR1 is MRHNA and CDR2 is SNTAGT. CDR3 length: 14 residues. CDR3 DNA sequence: TGTGCCAGCAGCATAGACAGATTCAACTATGGCTACACCTTC. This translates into CASSIDRFNYGYTF.

The DNA of the CDR3 is TGCGCCAGCAGCCTAGCTGATCGGGGAACACCCCTCCACTTT. Its translation: CASSLADRGTPLHF. The rearrangement joins TRBV4-1 to TRBJ1-6; no reliable D call. Germline-derived CDR1 and CDR2 are MGHRA and YSYEKL. This CDR3 has 14 residues. V lost 4 bases to trimming and J lost 11 bases, with 15 bases between them.

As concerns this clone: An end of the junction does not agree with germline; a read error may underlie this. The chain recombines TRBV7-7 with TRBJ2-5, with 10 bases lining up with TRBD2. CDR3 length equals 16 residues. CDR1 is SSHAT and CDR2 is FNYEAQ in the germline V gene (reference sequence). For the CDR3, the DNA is TGTGCTAGCAGCCCGTCCGGCGCTAGCGGGAGTGAGACCCAGTACTTC. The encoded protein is CASSPSGASGSETQYF.

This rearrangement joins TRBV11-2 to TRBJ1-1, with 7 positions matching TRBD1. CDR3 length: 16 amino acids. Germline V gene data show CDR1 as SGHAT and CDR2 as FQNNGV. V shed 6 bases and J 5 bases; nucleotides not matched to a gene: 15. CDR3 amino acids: CASRPRGSHPGTEAFF. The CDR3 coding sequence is TGTGCCAGCAGGCCCAGGGGGAGCCATCCGGGGACTGAAGCTTTCTTT.

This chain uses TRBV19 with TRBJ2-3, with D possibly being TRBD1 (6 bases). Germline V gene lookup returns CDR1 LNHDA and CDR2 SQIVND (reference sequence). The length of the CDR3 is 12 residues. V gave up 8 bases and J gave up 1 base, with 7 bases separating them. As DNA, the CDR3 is TGTGCCAGTCGACAGGGCACAGATACGCAGTATTTT. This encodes CASRQGTDTQYF.

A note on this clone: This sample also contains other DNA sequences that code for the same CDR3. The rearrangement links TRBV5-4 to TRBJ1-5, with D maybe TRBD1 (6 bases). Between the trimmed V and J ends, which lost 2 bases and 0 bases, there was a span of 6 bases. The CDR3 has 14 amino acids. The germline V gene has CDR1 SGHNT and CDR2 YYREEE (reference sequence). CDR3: CASSLQGSNQPQHF. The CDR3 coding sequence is TGTGCCAGCAGCTTACAGGGTAGCAATCAGCCCCAGCATTTT. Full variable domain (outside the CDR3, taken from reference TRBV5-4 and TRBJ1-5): ETGVTQSPTHLIKTRGQQVTLRCSSQSGHNTVSWYQQALGQGPQFIFQYYREEENGRGNFPPRFSGLQFPNYSSELNVNALELDDSALYLCASSLQGSNQPQHFGDGTRLSIL.

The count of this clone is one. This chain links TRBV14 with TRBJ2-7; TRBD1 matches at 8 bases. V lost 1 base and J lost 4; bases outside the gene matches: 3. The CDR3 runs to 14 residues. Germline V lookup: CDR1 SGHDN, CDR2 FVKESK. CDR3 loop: CASSQGTGNYEQYF. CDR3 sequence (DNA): TGTGCCAGCAGCCAAGGGACAGGGAATTACGAGCAGTACTTC.

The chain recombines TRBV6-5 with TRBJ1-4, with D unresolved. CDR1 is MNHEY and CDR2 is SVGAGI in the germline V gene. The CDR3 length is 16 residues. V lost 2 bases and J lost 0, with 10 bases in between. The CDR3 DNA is TGTGCCAGCAGTTACAATTTTCCCTCAACTAATGAAAAACTGTTTTTT. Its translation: CASSYNFPSTNEKLFF.

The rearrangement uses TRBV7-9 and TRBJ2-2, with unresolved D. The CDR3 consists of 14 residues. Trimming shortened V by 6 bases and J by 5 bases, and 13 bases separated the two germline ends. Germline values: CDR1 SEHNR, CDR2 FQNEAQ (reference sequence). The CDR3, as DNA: TGTGCCAGCAGTTTGACTCGGAGTACCGGGGAGCTGTTTTTT. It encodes CASSLTRSTGELFF.

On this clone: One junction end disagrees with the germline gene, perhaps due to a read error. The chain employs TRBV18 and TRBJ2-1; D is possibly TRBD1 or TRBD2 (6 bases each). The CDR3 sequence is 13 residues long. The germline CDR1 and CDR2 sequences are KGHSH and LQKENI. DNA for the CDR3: TGTGCCAGCTCCCCACAGGGAGGTCATGAGCAGTTCTTC. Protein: CASSPQGGHEQFF.

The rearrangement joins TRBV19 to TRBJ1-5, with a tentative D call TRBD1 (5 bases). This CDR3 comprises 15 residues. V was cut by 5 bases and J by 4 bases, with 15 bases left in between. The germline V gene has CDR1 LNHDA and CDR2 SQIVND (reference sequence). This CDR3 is CASSFRGNRNQPQHF. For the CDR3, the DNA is TGTGCCAGTAGTTTTCGTGGCAACAGGAATCAGCCCCAGCATTTT.

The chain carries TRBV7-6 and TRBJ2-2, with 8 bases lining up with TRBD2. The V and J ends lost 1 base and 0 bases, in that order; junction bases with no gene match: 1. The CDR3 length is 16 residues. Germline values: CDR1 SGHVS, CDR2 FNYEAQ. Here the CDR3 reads CASSLGSGANTGELFF. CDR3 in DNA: TGTGCCAGCAGCTTAGGTAGCGGGGCGAACACCGGGGAGCTGTTTTTT.

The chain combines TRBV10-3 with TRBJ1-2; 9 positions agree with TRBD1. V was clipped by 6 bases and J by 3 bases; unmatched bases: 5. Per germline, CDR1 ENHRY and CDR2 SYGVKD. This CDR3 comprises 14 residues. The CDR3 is CAISGQGKDYGYTF. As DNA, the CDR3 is TGTGCCATCAGCGGACAGGGGAAGGACTATGGCTACACCTTC.

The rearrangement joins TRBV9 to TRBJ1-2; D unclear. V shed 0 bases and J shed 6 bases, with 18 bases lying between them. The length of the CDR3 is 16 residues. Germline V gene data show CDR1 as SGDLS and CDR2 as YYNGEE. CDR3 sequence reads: CASSVEPSGPVDGYTF. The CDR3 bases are TGTGCCAGCAGCGTAGAGCCGAGCGGACCGGTTGATGGCTACACCTTC.

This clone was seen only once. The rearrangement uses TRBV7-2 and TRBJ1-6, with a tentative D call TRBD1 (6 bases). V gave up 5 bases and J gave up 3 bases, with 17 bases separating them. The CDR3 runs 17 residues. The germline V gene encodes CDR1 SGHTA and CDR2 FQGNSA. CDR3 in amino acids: CASSQPPGQLYNSPLHF. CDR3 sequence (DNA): TGTGCCAGCAGCCAACCACCTGGACAGCTCTATAATTCACCCCTCCACTTT.

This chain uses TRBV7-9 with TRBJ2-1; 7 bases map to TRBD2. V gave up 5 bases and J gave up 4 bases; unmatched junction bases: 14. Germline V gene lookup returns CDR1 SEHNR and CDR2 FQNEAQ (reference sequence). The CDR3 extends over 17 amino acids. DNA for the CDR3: TGTGCCAGCAGCCCGGCGGCAGCGGGGCCGCGGTACAATGAGCAGTTCTTC. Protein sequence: CASSPAAAGPRYNEQFF.

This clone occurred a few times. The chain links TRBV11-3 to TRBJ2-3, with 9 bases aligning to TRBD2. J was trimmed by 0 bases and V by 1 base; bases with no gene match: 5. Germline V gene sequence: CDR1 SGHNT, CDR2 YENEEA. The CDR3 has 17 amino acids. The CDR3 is CASSLGNSGGSTDTQYF. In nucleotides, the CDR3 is TGTGCCAGCAGCTTAGGGAATAGCGGGGGAAGCACAGATACGCAGTATTTT.